A single sample is the source of the 23 T cell receptor beta chains below, sequenced in a study of T cell changes during pregnancy in multiple sclerosis. This table comes from immunoSEQ multiplex PCR, and its TCRdb copy is limited to in-frame clones, with some not included. Found here are tens of thousands of clones, 75% to 95% of them singletons; the top ten hold about 1%. Here the sequenced sample was peripheral blood, taken after pregnancy. These receptors originate from a female donor in good health, enrolled as a control in a pregnancy study.

This clone was detected once. CDR3 in amino acids: CASSDRGLWGYTF. CDR3 nucleotides: TGTGCCAGCAGTGACAGGGGGCTGTGGGGCTACACCTTC. The J gene is TRBJ1-2, the V gene TRBV6-4; 7 bases fit TRBD1. V lost 2 bases, J lost 8 bases, and 5 bases stayed unmatched. CDR1 is MRHNA, CDR2 SNTAGT, per germline. CDR3 length equals 13 residues.

The chain has TRBV9 and TRBJ2-2; D might be TRBD1 (6 bases). Germline V lookup: CDR1 SGDLS, CDR2 YYNGEE. The CDR3 is 15 residues long. V was trimmed by 3 bases and J by 1 base, leaving 10 bases between them. The CDR3 bases are TGTGCCAGCAGCGCCGGGACACGGAACACCGGGGAGCTGTTTTTT. Protein product: CASSAGTRNTGELFF.

The chain links TRBV19 to TRBJ1-2, with D possibly TRBD1 on 6 matching bases. With 6 bases removed from V and 2 bases from J, the gap between germline ends came to 19 bases. The CDR3 contains 16 residues. Looked up from germline, CDR1 is LNHDA and CDR2 is SQIVND (reference sequence). The CDR3 DNA follows: TGTGCCAGTAGCCTCAAGGGTGGGACACCCAACTATGGCTACACCTTC. Amino acid sequence: CASSLKGGTPNYGYTF.

In DNA, the CDR3 is TGTGCCAGCAGTGAACAGACAGGATTTAAGAGCGTTGGGCAGTTCTTC. This codes for CASSEQTGFKSVGQFF. V gene TRBV6-1 combines with J gene TRBJ2-1; perhaps TRBD1 as D (6 bases). CDR1 is MNHNS, CDR2 SASEGT, per germline. Trimming pared 2 bases from V and 12 bases from J, leaving 23 bases between. CDR3 length: 16 amino acids.

The chain is built from TRBV7-9 and TRBJ2-2; D unclear. The CDR3 consists of 12 residues. V lost 3 bases, J lost 6 bases, and 5 bases lay in between. The germline V gene has CDR1 SEHNR and CDR2 FQNEAQ (reference sequence). The CDR3 sequence is CASSFSAGELFF. CDR3 DNA sequence: TGTGCCAGCAGCTTTTCCGCCGGGGAGCTGTTTTTT.

The V gene is TRBV7-9, the J gene TRBJ1-6, with 8 bases identical to TRBD1. This CDR3 is 15 amino acids long. Losses at the gene ends were 5 bases for V and 9 bases for J; bases not matched to a gene: 9. Germline CDR1 SEHNR, CDR2 FQNEAQ (reference sequence). The CDR3 sequence is CASSQRGQVGSPLHF. In nucleotides, the CDR3 is TGTGCCAGCAGCCAGCGGGGACAGGTCGGTTCACCCCTCCACTTT.

This clone was observed a handful of times. The gene calls are TRBV5-4 and TRBJ1-2; 10 bases agree with TRBD1. The CDR3 consists of 15 residues. The V gene's germline CDR1 is SGHNT and CDR2 YYREEE (reference sequence). With V trimmed by 4 bases and J by 7 bases, 10 bases remained unmatched. The CDR3 region has the DNA TGTGCCAGCAGCAGCCCGGACAGGGGGGATCGTGGCTACACCTTC. This sequence encodes CASSSPDRGDRGYTF. Variable domain in full (rest from reference TRBV5-4 and TRBJ1-2): ETGVTQSPTHLIKTRGQQVTLRCSSQSGHNTVSWYQQALGQGPQFIFQYYREEENGRGNFPPRFSGLQFPNYSSELNVNALELDDSALYLCASSSPDRGDRGYTFGSGTRLTVV.

J is TRBJ2-5 and V is TRBV5-1, with 11 bases lining up with TRBD2. The V gene end was trimmed by 3 bases and the J gene end by 5 bases; junction bases not matched to a gene: 9. Germline V CDR1 and CDR2: SGHRS, YFSETQ. The CDR3 contains 16 residues. The CDR3 reads CASSSWLAGGGETQYF. The CDR3 DNA reads as TGCGCCAGCAGCTCATGGCTAGCGGGGGGTGGCGAGACCCAGTACTTC.

This clone was seen just once. The chain joins TRBV11-2 to TRBJ1-1; a possible D gene is TRBD1 (5 bases). Germline V lookup: CDR1 SGHAT, CDR2 FQNNGV. V was trimmed by 1 base and J by 3 bases, leaving 9 bases between them. The CDR3 sequence is 14 residues long. As DNA, the CDR3 is TGTGCCAGCAGCTTAGGGATACAGGACACTGAAGCTTTCTTT. Residues: CASSLGIQDTEAFF.

J is TRBJ2-7 and V is TRBV19; TRBD1 matches at 7 bases. Germline lookup yields CDR1 LNHDA and CDR2 SQIVND (reference sequence). The junction had 5 bases not matched to a gene; V was cut back by 3 bases and J by 3 bases. CDR3 size: 14 residues. The CDR3 sequence is CASSMGSGGYEQYF. The DNA for the CDR3 is TGTGCCAGTAGTATGGGGTCAGGGGGCTACGAGCAGTACTTC.

J is TRBJ1-1 and V is TRBV23-1; D gene uncertain. TRBV23-1 qualifies as an ORF whose function is uncertain. The germline V and J ends were trimmed by 7 bases and 4 bases, with 16 bases remaining between them. The CDR3 spans 14 residues. The CDR3 spells CASTVLVLVTEAFF. The CDR3 nucleotides are TGCGCCAGCACCGTCTTAGTTTTGGTCACTGAAGCTTTCTTT.

This chain joins TRBV10-3 and TRBJ2-1; possible D gene TRBD1, 5 bases. The CDR3 spans 14 residues. Deletions cut 0 bases from V and 7 bases from J, with 10 bases between. Germline assignment: CDR1 ENHRY and CDR2 SYGVKD. CDR3 coding DNA: TGTGCCATCAGTGAGTCTGATTCAGGGAATGAGCAGTTCTTC. It codes for CAISESDSGNEQFF.

This clone was seen just once. V is TRBV7-9 and J is TRBJ2-1; 12 bases align to TRBD2. Per the germline V gene, CDR1 is SEHNR and CDR2 is FQNEAQ (reference sequence). V gave up 8 bases and J gave up 9 bases; unmatched junction bases: 17. The CDR3 has 17 residues. The CDR3 is CASGDRASGRADGEQFF. As DNA, the CDR3 is TGTGCCAGCGGAGATCGGGCTAGCGGGAGGGCCGATGGTGAGCAGTTCTTC.

The V and J genes are TRBV12-5 and TRBJ1-5; 7 bases agree with TRBD1. This CDR3 has 16 residues. Trimming removed 7 bases from V and 3 bases from J; junction bases left unmatched: 12. CDR1 LGHNT and CDR2 FRNRAP come from the germline V gene. CDR3 DNA sequence: TGTGCTAGTGCAAACCAACAGGGGCTTTACAATCAGCCCCAGCATTTT. Its protein is CASANQQGLYNQPQHF.

This chain connects TRBV11-2 to TRBJ1-3, with a tentative D call TRBD1 (6 bases). In germline, CDR1 is SGHAT, CDR2 FQNNGV. The length of the CDR3 is 15 residues. The germline V and J ends were trimmed by 0 bases and 0 bases, with 6 bases remaining between them. CDR3 in amino acids: CASSLDRGSGNTIYF. Here the CDR3 DNA reads TGTGCCAGCAGCTTAGACAGGGGCTCTGGAAACACCATATATTTT.

This rearrangement joins TRBV23-1 to TRBJ1-4; 7 nucleotides line up with TRBD1. TRBV23-1 falls under the ORF class, with uncertain function. The V and J ends lost 4 bases and 7 bases, in that order; junction bases with no gene match: 9. The CDR3 contains 15 residues. The CDR3 region has the DNA TGCGCCAGCAGTCCAAACGGGACAGCAGGTGAAAAACTGTTTTTT. This encodes CASSPNGTAGEKLFF.

The V gene is TRBV14, the J gene TRBJ1-1; D perhaps matches TRBD1 (5 bases). Germline CDR1 SGHDN, CDR2 FVKESK. This CDR3 comprises 16 residues. Trimming shortened V by 2 bases and J by 1 base, and 14 bases separated the two germline ends. The CDR3 reads CASSQFIGGKNTEAFF. The CDR3 bases are TGTGCCAGCAGCCAATTCATTGGGGGGAAGAACACTGAAGCTTTCTTT.

The J gene is TRBJ1-4, the V gene TRBV19; D might be TRBD1 (5 bases). This CDR3 is built from 15 residues. V lost 3 bases and J 1 base, leaving 9 bases between the germline ends. Per the germline V gene, CDR1 is LNHDA and CDR2 is SQIVND (reference sequence). The CDR3 loop is CASSISRVTNEKLFF. CDR3 sequence (DNA): TGTGCCAGTAGTATCTCCAGGGTAACTAATGAAAAACTGTTTTTT.

The CDR3 loop is CAISGHLGRVRTEAFF. DNA for the CDR3: TGTGCCATCAGTGGACATTTGGGCAGGGTACGCACTGAAGCTTTCTTT. V usage is TRBV10-3 and J usage is TRBJ1-1; D perhaps matches TRBD1 (5 bases). The germline CDR1 and CDR2 sequences are ENHRY and SYGVKD. The V and J ends lost 4 bases and 4 bases respectively, with 19 bases between them. The CDR3 totals 16 residues.

V and J are TRBV2 and TRBJ2-2; 9 positions agree with TRBD2. The J segment lost 3 bases and the V segment lost 4 bases, leaving 3 bases of the junction unmatched. Germline V lookup: CDR1 SNHLY, CDR2 FYNNEI. The CDR3 sequence is 15 residues long. CDR3 sequence: CASSGIAGDTGELFF. The CDR3 bases are TGTGCCAGCAGTGGAATAGCGGGGGACACCGGGGAGCTGTTTTTT.

The J gene is TRBJ1-1, the V gene TRBV19; D remains unclear. CDR1 and CDR2 (germline): LNHDA, SQIVND (reference sequence). The V and J ends lost 3 bases and 2 bases respectively, with 16 bases between them. The CDR3 has 16 amino acids. The CDR3 reads CASSIPAAADNTEAFF. DNA of the CDR3: TGTGCCAGTAGTATTCCGGCGGCAGCCGATAACACTGAAGCTTTCTTT.

The chain is built from TRBV11-2 and TRBJ1-4; D gene unclear. The CDR3 totals 14 residues. The V end was cut by 3 bases, the J end by 8 bases, with 13 bases between. CDR1 and CDR2 (germline): SGHAT, FQNNGV. The CDR3 DNA reads as TGTGCCAGCAGCTTTGGAGGGAAGGGAGAAAAACTGTTTTTT. Encoded protein: CASSFGGKGEKLFF.

This chain joins TRBV5-1 and TRBJ2-7; TRBD1 matches 9 bases. This CDR3 comprises 16 residues. CDR1 and CDR2 (germline): SGHRS, YFSETQ. J lost 2 bases, V lost 2 bases, and 8 bases had no gene match. CDR3 loop: CASSFDPGQGAYEQYF. In DNA form, the CDR3 reads TGCGCCAGCAGCTTCGACCCGGGACAGGGAGCCTACGAGCAGTACTTC.